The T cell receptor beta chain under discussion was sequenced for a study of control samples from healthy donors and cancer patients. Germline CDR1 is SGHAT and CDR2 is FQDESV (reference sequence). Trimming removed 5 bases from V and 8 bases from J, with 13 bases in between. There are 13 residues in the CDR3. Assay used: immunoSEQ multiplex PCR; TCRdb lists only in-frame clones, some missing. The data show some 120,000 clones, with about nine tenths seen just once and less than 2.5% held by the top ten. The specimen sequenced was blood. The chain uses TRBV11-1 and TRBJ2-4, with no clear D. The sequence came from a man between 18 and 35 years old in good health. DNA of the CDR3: TGTGCCAGCAGCCACGAGATCCCGGACATTCAGTACTTC. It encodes CASSHEIPDIQYF.